This T cell receptor beta chain was profiled in a study of T cell responses to AZD1222 COVID-19 vaccine. This CDR3 is 13 amino acids long. The V end lost 9 bases, the J end lost 0 bases, and 11 bases lay between the germline ends. CDR1 MNHEY and CDR2 SVGAGI come from the germline V gene. Concerning this clone itself: Its antigen is as yet unknown.

Findings and caveats of the study: Per reports, nearly half of all spike-specific TCRs target regions that are unmutated in variants. The donor group comprised mostly white British people and more females; the analysis possibly underestimated clonal diversity. Baseline serostatus was positive in only a handful of AZD1222 recipients. None of the repertoires were sampled until the peak T cell response had passed.

Method: immunoSEQ multiplex PCR; TCRdb's copy keeps in-frame clones and lacks some. The sample includes approximately 91,000 clones, nearly 90% of them seen just once. This chain uses TRBV6-5 with TRBJ1-1; no clear D gene. The specimen was peripheral blood, collected on day 0 of AZD1222 vaccination. The sequence came from an adult in good health. The CDR3 is CASRTFMNTEAFF. As DNA, the CDR3 is TGTGCCAGTCGGACGTTCATGAACACTGAAGCTTTCTTT.